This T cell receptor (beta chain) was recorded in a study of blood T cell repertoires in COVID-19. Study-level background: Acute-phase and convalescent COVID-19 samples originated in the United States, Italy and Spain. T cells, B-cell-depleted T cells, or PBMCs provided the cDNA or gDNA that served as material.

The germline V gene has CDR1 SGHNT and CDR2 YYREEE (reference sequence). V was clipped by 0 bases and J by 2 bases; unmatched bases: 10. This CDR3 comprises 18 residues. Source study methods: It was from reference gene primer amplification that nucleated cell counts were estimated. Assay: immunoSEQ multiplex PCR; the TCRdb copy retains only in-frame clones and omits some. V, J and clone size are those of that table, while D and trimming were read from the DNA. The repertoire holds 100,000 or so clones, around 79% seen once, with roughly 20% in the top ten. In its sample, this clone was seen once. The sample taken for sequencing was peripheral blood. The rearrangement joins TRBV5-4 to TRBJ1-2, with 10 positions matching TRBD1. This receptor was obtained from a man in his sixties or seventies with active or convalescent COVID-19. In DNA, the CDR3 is TGTGCCAGCAGCTTGGGTCGGGACAGGGGTCGCTCCAACTATGGCTACACCTTC. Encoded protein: CASSLGRDRGRSNYGYTF.